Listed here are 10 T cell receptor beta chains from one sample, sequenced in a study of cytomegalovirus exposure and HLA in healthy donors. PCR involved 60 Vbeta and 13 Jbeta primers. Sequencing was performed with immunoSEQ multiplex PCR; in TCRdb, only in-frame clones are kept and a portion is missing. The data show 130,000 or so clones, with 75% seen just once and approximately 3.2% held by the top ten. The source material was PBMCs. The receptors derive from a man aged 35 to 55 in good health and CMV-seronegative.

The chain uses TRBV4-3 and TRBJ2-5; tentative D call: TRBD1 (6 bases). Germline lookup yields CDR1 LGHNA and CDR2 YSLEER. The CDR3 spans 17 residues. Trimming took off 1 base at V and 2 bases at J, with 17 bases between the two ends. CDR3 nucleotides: TGCGCCAGCAGCCAAGTAGTGGGCTTAACAGGGCAAGAGACCCAGTACTTC. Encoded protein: CASSQVVGLTGQETQYF.

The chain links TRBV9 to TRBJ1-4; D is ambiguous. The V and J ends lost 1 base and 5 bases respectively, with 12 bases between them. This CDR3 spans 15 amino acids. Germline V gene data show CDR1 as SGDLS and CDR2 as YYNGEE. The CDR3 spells CASSVTGLENEKLFF. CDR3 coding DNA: TGTGCCAGCAGCGTAACCGGGTTAGAGAATGAAAAACTGTTTTTT.

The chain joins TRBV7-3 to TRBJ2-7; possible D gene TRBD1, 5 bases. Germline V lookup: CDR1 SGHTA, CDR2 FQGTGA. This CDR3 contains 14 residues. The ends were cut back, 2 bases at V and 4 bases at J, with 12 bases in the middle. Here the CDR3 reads CASSLSGPGYEQYF. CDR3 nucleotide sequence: TGTGCCAGCAGCTTATCAGGGCCCGGGTACGAGCAGTACTTC.

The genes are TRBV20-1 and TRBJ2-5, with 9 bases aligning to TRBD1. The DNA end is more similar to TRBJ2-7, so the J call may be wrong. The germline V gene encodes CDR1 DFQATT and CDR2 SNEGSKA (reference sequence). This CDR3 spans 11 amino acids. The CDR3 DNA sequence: TGCAGTGCCACGGACAGGGGCGAGCAGTACTTC. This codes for CSATDRGEQYF.

The CDR3, as DNA: TGTGCCAGCAGTTACCTGGACAGACCCTACGAGCAGTACTTC. Protein product: CASSYLDRPYEQYF. The gene calls are TRBV6-5 and TRBJ2-7; a weak D match, TRBD1 (6 bases). This CDR3 region has 14 residues. The V gene's germline CDR1 is MNHEY and CDR2 SVGAGI. V was trimmed by 2 bases and J by 2 bases, leaving 10 bases between them.

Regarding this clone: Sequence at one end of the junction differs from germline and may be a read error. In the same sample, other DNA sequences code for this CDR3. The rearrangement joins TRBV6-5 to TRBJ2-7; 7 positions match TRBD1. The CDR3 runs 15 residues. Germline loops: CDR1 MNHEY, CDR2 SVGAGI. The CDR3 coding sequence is TGTGCCAGTAGTTTGACACAGGGGACCCCCTACGAGCAGTACTTC. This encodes CASSLTQGTPYEQYF.

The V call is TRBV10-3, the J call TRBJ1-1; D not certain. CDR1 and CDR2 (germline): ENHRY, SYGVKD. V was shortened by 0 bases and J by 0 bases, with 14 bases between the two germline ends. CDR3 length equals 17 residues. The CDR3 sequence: CAISESPSAIMNTEAFF. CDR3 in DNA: TGTGCCATCAGTGAGTCGCCCTCCGCTATAATGAACACTGAAGCTTTCTTT.

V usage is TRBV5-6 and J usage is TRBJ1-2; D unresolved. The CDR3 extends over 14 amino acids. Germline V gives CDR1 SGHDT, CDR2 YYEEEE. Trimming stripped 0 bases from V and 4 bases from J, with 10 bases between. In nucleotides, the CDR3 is TGTGCCAGCAGCTTGGATTTGTACGGCTATGGCTACACCTTC. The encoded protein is CASSLDLYGYGYTF.

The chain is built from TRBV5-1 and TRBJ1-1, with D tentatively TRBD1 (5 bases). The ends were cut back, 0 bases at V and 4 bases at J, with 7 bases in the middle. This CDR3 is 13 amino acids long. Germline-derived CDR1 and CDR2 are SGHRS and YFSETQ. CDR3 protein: CASSLGQSTEAFF. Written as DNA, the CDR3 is TGCGCCAGCAGCTTGGGACAGAGCACTGAAGCTTTCTTT.

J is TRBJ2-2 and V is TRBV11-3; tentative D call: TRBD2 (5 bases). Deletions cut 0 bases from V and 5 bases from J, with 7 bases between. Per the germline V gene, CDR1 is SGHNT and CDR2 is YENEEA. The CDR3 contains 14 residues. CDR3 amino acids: CASSLDRGTGELFF. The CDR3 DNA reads TGTGCCAGCAGCTTAGATCGGGGTACCGGGGAGCTGTTTTTT.